This TCR beta chain derives from a study of CXCR3-negative and CXCR3-positive naive CD8 T cells. Every CD8+ T cell subset underwent triplicate sorting at more than 250,000 cells apiece. The authors gated naive CD8+ T cells as CD45RO-CCR7+CD27+CD95-. As concerns this clonotype: Its target is not known.

The germline V gene has CDR1 SNHLY and CDR2 FYNNEI. The CDR3 is 12 residues long. Study-wide results and limits: Greater hydrophobicity was found in TRB CDR3s of CXCR3-positive naive cells than of CXCR3-negative naive cells. Memory CD8+ cells showed much lower diversity, while both naive subsets were comparably high.

In preparing the TRB cDNA libraries, 5' RACE with UMI labels was used. For each CDR3 protein, TCRdb gives one entry from its re-call of the 5' RACE reads, without DNA. Listed are 90,000 to 95,000 distinct CDR3 sequences; 1.5% to 2% falls within the top ten. This TCR was recovered from a human donor in good health. Some clones in this sample may be carry-over from other donors' samples. The specimen sequenced was naive CXCR3- CD8+ T cells from blood. Subset noted: CD45RO-CCR7+CD27+CD95- naive CD8+ T cells lacking CXCR3 (TNR3-). This sequence joins TRBV2 and TRBJ2-1. The CDR3 is CASSEVINEQFF.